The sequence of this TCR beta chain was determined in a study of T cell responses to AZD1222 COVID-19 vaccine. Study context: Combined were second doses at about 4 or about 12 weeks. Points from the study as a whole: Within unmutated variant regions lay the reported targets of nearly half of spike-specific TCRs. Spike-specific TCR breadth and depth were elevated following two AZD1222 doses. The sample set comprised mostly white British donors with more females, and clonal diversity was possibly underestimated.

The J segment lost 0 bases and the V segment lost 6 bases, leaving 4 bases of the junction unmatched. The CDR3 is 15 amino acids. Looked up from germline, CDR1 is MDHEN and CDR2 is SYDVKM. A note on this clone: The antigen remains unidentified.

Generated by immunoSEQ multiplex PCR, the TCRdb table keeps only in-frame clones and is missing some. The table shows around 78,000 clones, with roughly 87% occurring only once. The receptor was derived from an adult in good health. Material: peripheral blood, obtained on day 0 of AZD1222 vaccination. The rearrangement uses TRBV28 and TRBJ2-2; 7 bases fit TRBD1. The CDR3 bases are TGTGCCAGCAGCTCCGGGACAGCGAACACCGGGGAGCTGTTTTTT. It is translated as CASSSGTANTGELFF.